This entry lists 29 T cell receptor beta chains sequenced from one sample in a study of cytomegalovirus exposure and HLA in healthy donors (dated by TCRdb to about 2017). To prepare the library, the immunoSEQ multiplex PCR assay was applied. The multiplex PCR relied on a mix of 60 forward primers for TCR Vbeta segments and 13 reverse primers for TCR Jbeta segments. TCRdb took this table from immuneACCESS and kept in-frame rearrangements with V and J called. Such tables lack part of the clones; where checked against another copy, unresolved V genes explain under half of the gap, and the rest is unexplained. The sample's records list almost 45,000 clones. 6.5% to 10% of the sample is held by the ten biggest clonotypes. Sequenced: PBMCs. The source is a male donor in good health and CMV-seronegative.

The chain is built from TRBV6-1 and TRBJ1-5; D is unresolved. Per germline, CDR1 MNHNS and CDR2 SASEGT. V lost 4 bases to trimming and J lost 6 bases, with 10 bases between them. The CDR3 consists of 13 residues. CDR3 amino acids: CASSAGSAQPQHF. CDR3 in DNA: TGTGCCAGCAGTGCGGGTAGTGCTCAGCCCCAGCATTTT.

The chain carries TRBV7-3 and TRBJ2-1; 8 bases line up with TRBD2. This CDR3 spans 17 amino acids. V shed 5 bases and J 4 bases; nucleotides not matched to a gene: 13. Germline V gene lookup returns CDR1 SGHTA and CDR2 FQGTGA. The CDR3 protein is CASSPTPGAGGYNEQFF. Written as DNA, the CDR3 is TGTGCCAGCAGCCCCACCCCTGGGGCGGGAGGTTACAATGAGCAGTTCTTC.

The chain carries TRBV5-1 and TRBJ1-2; D not resolved. Germline V CDR1 and CDR2: SGHRS, YFSETQ. V was trimmed by 2 bases and J by 5 bases, leaving 13 bases between them. CDR3 length: 14 residues. The CDR3 region has the DNA TGCGCCAGCAGCTTAGGGAGTGCTACGTATGGCTACACCTTC. The encoded protein is CASSLGSATYGYTF. The whole variable domain, remainder taken from reference TRBV5-1 and TRBJ1-2, is KAGVTQTPRYLIKTRGQQVTLSCSPISGHRSVSWYQQTPGQGLQFLFEYFSETQRNKGNFPGRFSGRQFSNSRSEMNVSTLELGDSALYLCASSLGSATYGYTFGSGTRLTVV.

V and J are TRBV19 and TRBJ2-7; 9 nucleotides match TRBD2. There are 14 residues in the CDR3. The ends lost 4 bases at V and 3 bases at J; junction bases unmatched: 4. The germline CDR1 and CDR2 sequences are LNHDA and SQIVND (reference sequence). Written as DNA, the CDR3 is TGTGCCAGTAGTACCGGGACTAGCTTCTACGAGCAGTACTTC. Protein: CASSTGTSFYEQYF. The full variable domain, its missing parts supplied by reference TRBV19 and TRBJ2-7, is DGGITQSPKYLFRKEGQNVTLSCEQNLNHDAMYWYRQDPGQGLRLIYYSQIVNDFQKGDIAEGYSVSREKKESFPLTVTSAQKNPTAFYLCASSTGTSFYEQYFGPGTRLTVT.

V is TRBV11-2 and J is TRBJ2-5; D perhaps matches TRBD2 (5 bases). Per germline, CDR1 SGHAT and CDR2 FQNNGV. The V and J ends lost 5 bases and 0 bases respectively, with 10 bases between them. The CDR3 extends over 14 amino acids. CDR3 nucleotides: TGTGCCAGCAGCCCTTGGGAGTACCAAGAGACCCAGTACTTC. Amino acid sequence: CASSPWEYQETQYF. Combining the CDR3 with reference TRBV11-2 and TRBJ2-5 gives the whole variable domain EAGVAQSPRYKIIEKRQSVAFWCNPISGHATLYWYQQILGQGPKLLIQFQNNGVVDDSQLPKDRFSAERLKGVDSTLKIQPAKLEDSAVYLCASSPWEYQETQYFGPGTRLLVL.

The chain has TRBV5-1 and TRBJ1-1; 7 nucleotides agree with TRBD1. The CDR3 length is 14 residues. V lost 4 bases, J lost 0 bases, and 3 bases stayed unmatched. CDR1 SGHRS and CDR2 YFSETQ come from the germline V gene. For the CDR3, the DNA is TGCGCCAGCAGCGGGGGACAGTTGAACACTGAAGCTTTCTTT. Its protein product is CASSGGQLNTEAFF.

This chain links TRBV5-6 with TRBJ2-2, with 9 positions matching TRBD2. This CDR3 has 17 residues. CDR1 and CDR2 from the germline V gene are SGHDT and YYEEEE. The J segment lost 4 bases and the V segment lost 4 bases, leaving 11 bases of the junction unmatched. Written as DNA, the CDR3 is TGTGCCAGCAGCCCAGATCGAGCGGGAGGTCTCACCGGGGAGCTGTTTTTT. It translates to CASSPDRAGGLTGELFF.

V is TRBV28 and J is TRBJ1-2; no firm D call. Trimming shortened V by 3 bases and J by 3 bases, and 11 bases separated the two germline ends. CDR3 length equals 14 residues. From germline, CDR1 is MDHEN and CDR2 SYDVKM. The CDR3 DNA reads TGTGCCAGCAGTTTGGGCAGCTTAGACTATGGCTACACCTTC. Encoded protein: CASSLGSLDYGYTF.

The rearrangement joins TRBV5-1 to TRBJ2-1, with 8 bases aligning to TRBD2. The length of the CDR3 is 15 residues. V lost 4 bases and J lost 6; bases outside the gene matches: 9. Germline CDR1 and CDR2: SGHRS and YFSETQ. The CDR3 nucleotides read TGCGCCAGCAGCCTCGGGACTAGGTTTGGCAATGAGCAGTTCTTC. It specifies CASSLGTRFGNEQFF.

The chain joins TRBV7-3 to TRBJ2-7; a possible D gene is TRBD2 (5 bases). CDR1 is SGHTA, CDR2 FQGTGA, per germline. This CDR3 contains 12 residues. V lost 5 bases to trimming and J lost 6 bases, with 11 bases between them. CDR3 sequence (DNA): TGTGCCAGCAGCGTAGGCCGGGGCGAGCAGTACTTC. This codes for CASSVGRGEQYF.

The chain carries TRBV27 and TRBJ1-1; no definite D call. V dropped 8 bases and J dropped 1 base, with 11 bases sitting between them. The CDR3 length is 13 residues. Germline V lookup: CDR1 MNHEY, CDR2 SMNVEV (reference sequence). CDR3 bases: TGTGCCAGCCGCCGTTCGGGGAACACTGAAGCTTTCTTT. This gives the protein CASRRSGNTEAFF.

The genes are TRBV6-5 and TRBJ2-7; D remains ambiguous. In germline, CDR1 is MNHEY, CDR2 SVGAGI. This CDR3 contains 12 residues. Trimming stripped 6 bases from V and 0 bases from J, with 6 bases between. This chain's CDR3 is CASRSSSYEQYF. CDR3 coding DNA: TGTGCCAGCAGGTCGAGCTCCTACGAGCAGTACTTC.

The V call is TRBV6-5, the J call TRBJ2-2; 9 bases are a match to TRBD1. Unmatched junction bases numbered 4, after V lost 2 bases and J lost 6 bases. The CDR3 runs 15 residues. From germline, CDR1 is MNHEY and CDR2 SVGAGI. The CDR3 reads CASSYDRGRAGELFF. CDR3 in DNA: TGTGCCAGCAGTTACGACAGGGGGAGGGCCGGGGAGCTGTTTTTT.

The chain couples TRBV18 to TRBJ2-2; D ambiguous. CDR3 length: 14 residues. Germline CDR1 is KGHSH and CDR2 is LQKENI. With 2 bases removed from V and 6 bases from J, the gap between germline ends came to 10 bases. Here the CDR3 DNA reads TGTGCCAGCTCACCATTGGGTGAGGCCGGGGAGCTGTTTTTT. It translates to CASSPLGEAGELFF.

The gene calls are TRBV7-2 and TRBJ2-7; possible D gene TRBD2, 6 bases. Trimming stripped 5 bases from V and 2 bases from J, with 13 bases between. Germline lookup yields CDR1 SGHTA and CDR2 FQGNSA. The CDR3 runs to 14 residues. CDR3 amino acids: CASSQTSSAYEQYF. The CDR3 nucleotides are TGTGCCAGCAGCCAAACTAGCAGTGCCTACGAGCAGTACTTC.

The CDR3 loop reads CASSPDRGSYNEQFF. Here the CDR3 DNA reads TGTGCCAGCTCACCGGACAGGGGTTCCTACAATGAGCAGTTCTTC. The rearrangement uses TRBV18 and TRBJ2-1, with 9 nucleotides matching TRBD1. The CDR3 extends over 15 amino acids. Germline-derived CDR1 and CDR2 are KGHSH and LQKENI. Trimming cost V 3 bases and J 1 base; bases outside gene matches: 1.

CDR3: CARRQGIGLNAEAFF. The CDR3 DNA reads TGTGCCAGGAGACAGGGGATAGGCTTAAATGCTGAAGCTTTCTTT. V and J are TRBV5-3 and TRBJ1-1; 8 positions match TRBD1. TRBV5-3 is an open reading frame whose function is uncertain. The trim removed 8 bases at V and 6 bases at J, leaving 15 bases unmatched. The CDR3 is 15 residues long.

The chain couples TRBV7-9 to TRBJ2-3; 7 bases agree with TRBD2. This CDR3 has 15 amino acids. Looked up from germline, CDR1 is SEHNR and CDR2 is FQNEAQ (reference sequence). With V trimmed by 6 bases and J by 6 bases, 12 bases remained unmatched. Here the CDR3 DNA reads TGTGCCAGCAGTTCGTTAGCGGGCCCCTCGGATACGCAGTATTTT. Protein: CASSSLAGPSDTQYF. The full variable domain, in which reference TRBV7-9 and TRBJ2-3 provide the parts outside the CDR3, is DTGVSQNPRHKITKRGQNVTFRCDPISEHNRLYWYRQTLGQGPEFLTYFQNEAQLEKSRLLSDRFSAERPKGSFSTLEIQRTEQGDSAMYLCASSSLAGPSDTQYFGPGTRLTVL.

V usage is TRBV19 and J usage is TRBJ2-1; 9 bases agree with TRBD2. Looked up from germline, CDR1 is LNHDA and CDR2 is SQIVND (reference sequence). J gave up 8 bases and V 9 bases, and 11 bases lay outside the gene matches. CDR3 length: 14 amino acids. DNA of the CDR3: TGTGCCAGCCAGACTAGCGGAGAGAAGGATGAGCAGTTCTTC. It translates to CASQTSGEKDEQFF.

The chain combines TRBV6-5 with TRBJ1-1, with D possibly matching TRBD1 (6 bases). V dropped 6 bases and J dropped 1 base, with 9 bases sitting between them. This CDR3 is 13 amino acids long. From germline, CDR1 is MNHEY and CDR2 SVGAGI. The CDR3 loop reads CASRRTENTEAFF. The CDR3 region has the DNA TGTGCCAGCAGACGGACAGAGAACACTGAAGCTTTCTTT.

The chain uses TRBV6-6 and TRBJ1-5, with D unclear. Germline V lookup: CDR1 MNHNY, CDR2 SVGAGI (reference sequence). The CDR3 has 15 amino acids. V dropped 3 bases and J dropped 1 base, with 10 bases sitting between them. The CDR3 here is CASSYVAASNQPQHF. The CDR3 nucleotides read TGTGCCAGCAGTTATGTGGCGGCCAGCAATCAGCCCCAGCATTTT.

This chain joins TRBV7-2 and TRBJ2-5; TRBD2 might be the D (6 bases). The CDR3 extends over 14 amino acids. The germline V and J ends were trimmed by 3 bases and 3 bases, with 11 bases remaining between them. Germline V gene lookup returns CDR1 SGHTA and CDR2 FQGNSA. The CDR3, as DNA: TGTGCCAGCAGCTTCGCGGGGAATAAAGAGACCCAGTACTTC. Encoded protein: CASSFAGNKETQYF.

J is TRBJ2-3 and V is TRBV6-4; 13 nucleotides align to TRBD2. From germline, CDR1 is MRHNA and CDR2 SNTAGT. CDR3 size: 20 residues. V gave up 4 bases and J gave up 1 base; unmatched junction bases: 14. CDR3 amino acids: CASSGYRQLAGGPCTDTQYF. The CDR3 DNA sequence: TGTGCCAGCAGTGGCTACAGGCAACTAGCGGGAGGGCCTTGCACAGATACGCAGTATTTT.

The V and J genes are TRBV7-2 and TRBJ2-2; TRBD1 might be the D (5 bases). CDR3 length equals 16 residues. V was pared by 3 bases and J by 0 bases, with 11 bases between. Germline V gene lookup returns CDR1 SGHTA and CDR2 FQGNSA. In DNA, the CDR3 is TGTGCCAGCAGCTTTGGGGCCGTTTCGAACACCGGGGAGCTGTTTTTT. Its protein product is CASSFGAVSNTGELFF. Full variable domain (remainder filled in from reference TRBV7-2 and TRBJ2-2): GAGVSQSPSNKVTEKGKDVELRCDPISGHTALYWYRQSLGQGLEFLIYFQGNSAPDKSGLPSDRFSAERTGGSVSTLTIQRTQQEDSAVYLCASSFGAVSNTGELFFGEGSRLTVL.

Turning to this clone: The identical CDR3 is also encoded by other nucleotide sequences in the sample. The gene calls are TRBV18 and TRBJ2-7; D possibly corresponds to TRBD2 (6 bases). V gave up 5 bases and J gave up 4 bases, with 24 bases separating them. CDR3 length: 17 amino acids. Germline values: CDR1 KGHSH, CDR2 LQKENI. CDR3: CASSNGTLFSFKYEQYF. In DNA, the CDR3 is TGTGCCAGCTCAAACGGGACTCTATTCTCATTCAAATACGAGCAGTACTTC.

This chain connects TRBV6-5 to TRBJ2-4; D may be TRBD1 (5 bases). V was cut by 6 bases and J by 2 bases, with 8 bases left in between. The CDR3 is 13 amino acids. The germline gives CDR1 MNHEY, CDR2 SVGAGI. This CDR3 is CASSRQPKNIQYF. CDR3 coding DNA: TGTGCCAGCAGCCGACAGCCCAAAAACATTCAGTACTTC.

The genes are TRBV28 and TRBJ1-1; 9 nucleotides line up with TRBD1. Germline CDR1 and CDR2: MDHEN and SYDVKM. Trimming took 5 bases from V and 4 from J; bases not matched to a gene: 14. The CDR3 length is 17 residues. The CDR3 nucleotides are TGTGCCAGCAGTCCGACTTACAGGGGGCATCGAGGCACTGAAGCTTTCTTT. The encoded protein is CASSPTYRGHRGTEAFF.

The V call is TRBV5-6, the J call TRBJ2-3; 11 bases line up with TRBD2. The CDR3 is made up of 19 amino acids. V was clipped by 3 bases and J by 8 bases; unmatched bases: 20. Per germline, CDR1 SGHDT and CDR2 YYEEEE. CDR3 region: CASSSPGLAEGGRGGTQYF. CDR3 sequence (DNA): TGTGCCAGCAGCTCACCGGGACTAGCGGAGGGTGGTCGGGGGGGTACGCAGTATTTT.

The chain is built from TRBV6-1 and TRBJ2-7, with 7 nucleotides matching TRBD1. The germline CDR1 and CDR2 sequences are MNHNS and SASEGT. After removal of 4 bases from V and 2 bases from J, the junction contained 8 bases not matched to a gene. There are 15 residues in the CDR3. CDR3 in DNA: TGTGCCAGCAGTGCCTCCGGGACAGTTGCCTACGAGCAGTACTTC. Protein: CASSASGTVAYEQYF.